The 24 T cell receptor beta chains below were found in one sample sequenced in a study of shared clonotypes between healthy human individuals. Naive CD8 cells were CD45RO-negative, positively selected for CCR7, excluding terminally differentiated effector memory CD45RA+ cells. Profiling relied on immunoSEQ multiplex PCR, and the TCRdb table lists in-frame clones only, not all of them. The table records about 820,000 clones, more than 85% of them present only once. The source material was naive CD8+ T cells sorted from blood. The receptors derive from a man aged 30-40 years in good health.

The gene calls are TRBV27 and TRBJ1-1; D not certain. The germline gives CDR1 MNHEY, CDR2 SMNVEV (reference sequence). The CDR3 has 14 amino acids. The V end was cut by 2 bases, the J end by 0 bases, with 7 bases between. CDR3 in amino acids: CASSLPGMNTEAFF. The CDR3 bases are TGTGCCAGCAGTTTACCGGGGATGAACACTGAAGCTTTCTTT.

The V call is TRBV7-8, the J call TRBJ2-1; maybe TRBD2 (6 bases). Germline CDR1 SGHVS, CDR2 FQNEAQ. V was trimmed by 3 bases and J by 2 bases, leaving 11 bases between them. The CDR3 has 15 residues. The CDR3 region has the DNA TGTGCCAGCAGCTTTGGATCGGGAGCCTACAATGAGCAGTTCTTC. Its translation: CASSFGSGAYNEQFF. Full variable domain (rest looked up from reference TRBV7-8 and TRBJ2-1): GAGVSQSPRYKVAKRGQDVALRCDPISGHVSLFWYQQALGQGPEFLTYFQNEAQLDKSGLPSDRFFAERPEGSVSTLKIQRTQQEDSAVYLCASSFGSGAYNEQFFGPGTRLTVL.

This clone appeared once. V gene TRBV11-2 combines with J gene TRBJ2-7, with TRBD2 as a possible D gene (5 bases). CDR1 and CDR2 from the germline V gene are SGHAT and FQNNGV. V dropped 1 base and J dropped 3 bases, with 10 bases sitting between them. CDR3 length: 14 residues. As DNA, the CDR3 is TGTGCCAGCAGCTTAGGCGGGCAGAACTACGAGCAGTACTTC. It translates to CASSLGGQNYEQYF.

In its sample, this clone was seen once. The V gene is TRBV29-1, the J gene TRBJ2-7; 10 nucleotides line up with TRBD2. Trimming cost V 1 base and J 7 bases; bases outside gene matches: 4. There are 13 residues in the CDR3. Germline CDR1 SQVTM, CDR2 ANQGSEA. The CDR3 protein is CSVEGWTSGEQYF. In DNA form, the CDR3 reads TGCAGCGTTGAAGGATGGACTAGCGGAGAGCAGTACTTC.

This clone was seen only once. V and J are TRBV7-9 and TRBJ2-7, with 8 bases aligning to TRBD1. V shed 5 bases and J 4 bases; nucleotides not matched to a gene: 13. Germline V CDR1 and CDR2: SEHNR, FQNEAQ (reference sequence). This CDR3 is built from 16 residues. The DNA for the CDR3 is TGTGCCAGCAGCCAACCACCGTGGACAGGGACTTACGAGCAGTACTTC. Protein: CASSQPPWTGTYEQYF.

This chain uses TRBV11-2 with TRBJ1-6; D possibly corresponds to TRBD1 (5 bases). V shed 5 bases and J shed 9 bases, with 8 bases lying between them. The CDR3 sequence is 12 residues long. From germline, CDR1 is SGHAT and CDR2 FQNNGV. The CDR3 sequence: CASSTQGSPLHF. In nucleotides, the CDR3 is TGTGCCAGCAGCACCCAGGGTTCACCCCTCCACTTT.

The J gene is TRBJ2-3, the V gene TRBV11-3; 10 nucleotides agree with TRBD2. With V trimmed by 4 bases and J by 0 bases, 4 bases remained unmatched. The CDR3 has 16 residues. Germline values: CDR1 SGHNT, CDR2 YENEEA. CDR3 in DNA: TGTGCCAGCAGCTCGATACTAGCGGGGAGCACAGATACGCAGTATTTT. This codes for CASSSILAGSTDTQYF.

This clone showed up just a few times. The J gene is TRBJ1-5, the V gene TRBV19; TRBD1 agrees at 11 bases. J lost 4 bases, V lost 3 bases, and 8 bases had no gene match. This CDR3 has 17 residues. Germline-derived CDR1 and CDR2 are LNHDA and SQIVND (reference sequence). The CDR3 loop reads CASSIWTGGRHNQPQHF. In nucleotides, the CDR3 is TGTGCCAGTAGTATCTGGACAGGGGGCCGTCATAATCAGCCCCAGCATTTT.

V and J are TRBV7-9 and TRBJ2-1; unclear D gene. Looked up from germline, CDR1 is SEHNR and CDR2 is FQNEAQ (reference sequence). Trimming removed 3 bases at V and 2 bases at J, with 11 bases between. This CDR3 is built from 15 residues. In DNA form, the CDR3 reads TGTGCCAGCAGCTTCTCCCAGAAACCCTACAATGAGCAGTTCTTC. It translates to CASSFSQKPYNEQFF.

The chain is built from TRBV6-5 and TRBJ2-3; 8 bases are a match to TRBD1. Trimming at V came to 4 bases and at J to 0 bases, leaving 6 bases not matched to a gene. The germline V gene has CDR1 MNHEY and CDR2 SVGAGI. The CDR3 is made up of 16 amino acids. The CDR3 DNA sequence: TGTGCCAGCAGTTTCGACAGGGGCGACAGCACAGATACGCAGTATTTT. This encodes CASSFDRGDSTDTQYF.

The CDR3 nucleotides are TGTGCCAGCAGCTTAGGGCCCTACGCCGCGTACGAGCAGTACTTC. Residues: CASSLGPYAAYEQYF. The chain uses TRBV11-2 and TRBJ2-7; no reliable D call. The germline V gene encodes CDR1 SGHAT and CDR2 FQNNGV. This CDR3 contains 15 residues. V dropped 1 base and J dropped 4 bases, with 14 bases sitting between them.

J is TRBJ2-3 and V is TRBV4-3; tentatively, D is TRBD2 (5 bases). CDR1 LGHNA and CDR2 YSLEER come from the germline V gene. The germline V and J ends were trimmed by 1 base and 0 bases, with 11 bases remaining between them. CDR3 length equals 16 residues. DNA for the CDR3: TGCGCCAGCAGCCAAGGAATAGCGACCAGCACAGATACGCAGTATTTT. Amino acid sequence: CASSQGIATSTDTQYF.

CDR3 region: CASSLGSGPYNEQFF. CDR3 in DNA: TGTGCCAGCAGCTTGGGCAGCGGACCTTACAATGAGCAGTTCTTC. The chain joins TRBV11-2 to TRBJ2-1; possible D gene TRBD2, 5 bases. CDR1 is SGHAT, CDR2 FQNNGV, per germline. The CDR3 spans 15 residues. V dropped 3 bases and J dropped 4 bases, with 13 bases sitting between them.

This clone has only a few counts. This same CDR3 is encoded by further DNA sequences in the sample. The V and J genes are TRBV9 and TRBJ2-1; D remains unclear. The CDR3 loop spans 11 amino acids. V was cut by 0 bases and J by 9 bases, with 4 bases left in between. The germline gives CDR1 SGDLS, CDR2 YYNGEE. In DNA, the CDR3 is TGTGCCAGCAGCGTAGGGGGTGAGCAGTTCTTC. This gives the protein CASSVGGEQFF.

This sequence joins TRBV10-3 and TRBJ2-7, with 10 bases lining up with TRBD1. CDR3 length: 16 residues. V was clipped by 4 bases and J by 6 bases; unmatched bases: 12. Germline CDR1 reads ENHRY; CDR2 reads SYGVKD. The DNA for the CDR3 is TGTGCCATCAGTGGTGGGACCCGGGACAGGGGTTTCGAGCAGTACTTC. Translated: CAISGGTRDRGFEQYF.

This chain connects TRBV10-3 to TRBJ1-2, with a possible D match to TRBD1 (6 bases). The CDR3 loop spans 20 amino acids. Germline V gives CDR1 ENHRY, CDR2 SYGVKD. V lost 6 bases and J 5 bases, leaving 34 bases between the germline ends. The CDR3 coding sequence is TGTGCCATCAGCCGGGGGGGCGAACGAGGCAGGGCTCTAAGCGAGTATGGCTACACCTTC. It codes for CAISRGGERGRALSEYGYTF.

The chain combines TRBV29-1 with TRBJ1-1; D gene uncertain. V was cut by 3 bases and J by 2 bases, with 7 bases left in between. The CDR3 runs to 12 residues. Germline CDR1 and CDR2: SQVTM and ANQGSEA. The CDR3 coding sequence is TGCAGCGTTGATATGGATAACACTGAAGCTTTCTTT. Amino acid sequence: CSVDMDNTEAFF.

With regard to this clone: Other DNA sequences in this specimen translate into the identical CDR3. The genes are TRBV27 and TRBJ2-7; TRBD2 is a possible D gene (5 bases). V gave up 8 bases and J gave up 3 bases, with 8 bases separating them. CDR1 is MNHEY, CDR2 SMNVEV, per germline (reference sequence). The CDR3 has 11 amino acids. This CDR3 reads CASRRGYEQYF. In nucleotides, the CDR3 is TGTGCCAGCCGTCGGGGCTACGAGCAGTACTTC.

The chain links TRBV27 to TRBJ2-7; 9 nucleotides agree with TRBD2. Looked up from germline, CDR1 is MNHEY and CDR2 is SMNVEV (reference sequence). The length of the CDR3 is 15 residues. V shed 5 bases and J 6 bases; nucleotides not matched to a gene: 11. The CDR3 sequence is CASSPHSGSSIEQYF. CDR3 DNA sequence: TGTGCCAGCAGTCCTCATAGCGGGAGTTCTATCGAGCAGTACTTC.

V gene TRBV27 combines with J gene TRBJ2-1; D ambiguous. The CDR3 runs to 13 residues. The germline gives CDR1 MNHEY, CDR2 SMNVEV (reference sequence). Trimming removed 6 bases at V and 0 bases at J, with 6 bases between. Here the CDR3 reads CASRLSSYNEQFF. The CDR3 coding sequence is TGTGCCAGCAGGCTGAGCTCCTACAATGAGCAGTTCTTC.

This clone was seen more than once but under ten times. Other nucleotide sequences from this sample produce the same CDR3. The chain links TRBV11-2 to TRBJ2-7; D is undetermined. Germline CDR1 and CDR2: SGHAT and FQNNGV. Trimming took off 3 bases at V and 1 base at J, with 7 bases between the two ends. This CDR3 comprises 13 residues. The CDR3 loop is CASSLGGSYEQYF. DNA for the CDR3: TGTGCCAGCAGCTTGGGCGGTTCCTACGAGCAGTACTTC.

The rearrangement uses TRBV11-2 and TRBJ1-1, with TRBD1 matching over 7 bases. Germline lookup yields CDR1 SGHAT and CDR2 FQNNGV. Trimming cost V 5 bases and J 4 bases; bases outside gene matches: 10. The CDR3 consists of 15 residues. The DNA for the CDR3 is TGTGCCAGCAGCGCGGGAAGACAGGGAGGCACTGAAGCTTTCTTT. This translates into CASSAGRQGGTEAFF.

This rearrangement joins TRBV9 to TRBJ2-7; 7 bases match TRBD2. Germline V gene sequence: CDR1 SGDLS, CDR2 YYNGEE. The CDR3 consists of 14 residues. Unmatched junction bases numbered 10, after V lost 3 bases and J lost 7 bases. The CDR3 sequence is CASSGRAGEREQYF. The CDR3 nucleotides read TGTGCCAGCAGCGGCAGGGCGGGAGAAAGAGAGCAGTACTTC. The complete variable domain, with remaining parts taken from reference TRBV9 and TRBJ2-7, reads DSGVTQTPKHLITATGQRVTLRCSPRSGDLSVYWYQQSLDQGLQFLIQYYNGEERAKGNILERFSAQQFPDLHSELNLSSLELGDSALYFCASSGRAGEREQYFGPGTRLTVT.

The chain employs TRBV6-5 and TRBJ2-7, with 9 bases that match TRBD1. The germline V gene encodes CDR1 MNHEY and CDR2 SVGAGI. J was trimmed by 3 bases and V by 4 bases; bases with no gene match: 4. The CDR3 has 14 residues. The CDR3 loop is CASSSPGQGYEQYF. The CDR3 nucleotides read TGTGCCAGCAGTTCTCCGGGACAGGGCTACGAGCAGTACTTC.